The 11 T cell receptor beta chains listed next were all sequenced from one sample in a study of blood T cell repertoires in COVID-19. Profiling relied on immunoSEQ multiplex PCR, and the TCRdb table lists in-frame clones only, not all of them. The data show about 240,000 clones, approximately 83% seen once. Sequencing was performed on peripheral blood. The receptor set was obtained from a man aged 25-40 years who had recovered from COVID-19.

The chain has TRBV11-2 and TRBJ1-1, with 7 bases identical to TRBD1. The trim removed 5 bases at V and 4 bases at J, leaving 10 bases unmatched. The CDR3 sequence is 15 residues long. The germline gives CDR1 SGHAT, CDR2 FQNNGV. The CDR3 loop reads CASSRTGLWGTEAFF. CDR3 coding DNA: TGTGCCAGCAGCCGGACAGGTTTATGGGGCACTGAAGCTTTCTTT.

The chain uses TRBV7-2 and TRBJ1-5; 7 bases agree with TRBD1. V lost 5 bases, J lost 2 bases, and 3 bases stayed unmatched. The CDR3 loop spans 14 amino acids. CDR1 is SGHTA, CDR2 FQGNSA, per germline. Here the CDR3 reads CASSDTGGNQPQHF. CDR3 DNA sequence: TGTGCCAGCAGCGATACAGGGGGCAATCAGCCCCAGCATTTT.

The J gene is TRBJ1-2, the V gene TRBV28; D is uncertain. V lost 4 bases to trimming and J lost 0 bases, with 18 bases between them. The CDR3 has 17 amino acids. Germline lookup yields CDR1 MDHEN and CDR2 SYDVKM. The CDR3 region is CASSSGWEGPANYGYTF. CDR3 bases: TGTGCCAGCAGTTCGGGATGGGAGGGCCCAGCTAACTATGGCTACACCTTC.

J is TRBJ1-1 and V is TRBV5-1; D remains ambiguous. CDR1 and CDR2 (germline): SGHRS, YFSETQ. The CDR3 has 15 residues. Trimming removed 1 base at V and 1 base at J, with 11 bases between. This CDR3 is CASSLRVGENTEAFF. Here the CDR3 DNA reads TGCGCCAGCAGCTTGCGGGTCGGGGAGAACACTGAAGCTTTCTTT.

The V and J genes are TRBV6-2 or TRBV6-3 and TRBJ1-5, with D possibly being TRBD1 (6 bases). Germline assignment: CDR1 MNHEY and CDR2 SVGEGT. With 4 bases removed from V and 4 bases from J, the gap between germline ends came to 8 bases. This CDR3 has 13 amino acids. CDR3 in DNA: TGTGCCAGCAGTTTGGACAGTAATCAGCCCCAGCATTTT. It specifies CASSLDSNQPQHF.

Regarding this clone: Germline and junction disagree at one end, which may indicate a read error. The chain links TRBV28 to TRBJ1-6; TRBD1 aligns across 7 bases. The CDR3 has 15 amino acids. Germline CDR1 is MDHEN and CDR2 is SYDVKM. DNA of the CDR3: TGTGCCAGCAGAACCCAGGGACAGCCGAATTCGCCCCTCCACTTT. It is translated as CASRTQGQPNSPLHF.

The chain employs TRBV27 and TRBJ2-7; tentatively, D is TRBD2 (5 bases). Germline V gene data show CDR1 as MNHEY and CDR2 as SMNVEV (reference sequence). The length of the CDR3 is 14 residues. The germline V and J ends were trimmed by 0 bases and 5 bases, with 11 bases remaining between them. The CDR3 nucleotides are TGTGCCAGCAGTTTATCTGGCTACGGGAACGAGCAGTACGTC. Its translation: CASSLSGYGNEQYV.

The chain combines TRBV4-1 with TRBJ1-2, with D possibly matching TRBD1 (5 bases). The CDR3 extends over 15 amino acids. V was cut by 4 bases and J by 7 bases, with 19 bases left in between. CDR1 is MGHRA and CDR2 is YSYEKL in the germline V gene. The chain's CDR3 is CASSPLGVGFGGYTF. DNA of the CDR3: TGCGCCAGCAGCCCCTTAGGGGTGGGGTTCGGTGGCTACACCTTC.

This chain uses TRBV5-1 with TRBJ2-7; 7 bases are shared with TRBD1. Germline loops: CDR1 SGHRS, CDR2 YFSETQ. The CDR3 loop spans 11 amino acids. V lost 10 bases to trimming and J lost 5 bases; unmatched junction nucleotides: 6. This CDR3 reads CAGDRVHEQYV. CDR3 DNA sequence: TGCGCCGGCGACAGGGTCCACGAGCAGTACGTC.

This clone was counted between two and nine times. V is TRBV27 and J is TRBJ2-7, with a tentative D call TRBD1 (6 bases). In germline, CDR1 is MNHEY, CDR2 SMNVEV (reference sequence). The CDR3 consists of 15 residues. V was trimmed by 1 base and J by 0 bases, leaving 10 bases between them. The chain's CDR3 is CASSLWADSSYEQYF. As DNA, the CDR3 is TGTGCCAGCAGTTTATGGGCGGACAGCTCCTACGAGCAGTACTTC.

This clone was detected only once. The V gene is TRBV9, the J gene TRBJ2-7; 10 nucleotides line up with TRBD1. The ends lost 5 bases at V and 3 bases at J; junction bases unmatched: 11. The CDR3 is 16 amino acids. Germline CDR1 is SGDLS and CDR2 is YYNGEE. The CDR3 loop is CASSDGMGQGLYEQYF. CDR3 coding DNA: TGTGCCAGCAGTGATGGAATGGGACAGGGGCTCTACGAGCAGTACTTC.